The 3 T cell receptor beta chains below all came from one sample that was sequenced in a study of cytomegalovirus exposure and HLA in healthy donors. Amplification used 60 Vbeta primers and 13 Jbeta primers. Measured with immunoSEQ multiplex PCR; TCRdb has only the in-frame clones, and not every one. Of about 160,000 clones in the sample, 71% were seen once. The sequencing sample was made of PBMCs. Every receptor here comes from a woman aged 25 to 39 in good health and CMV-seronegative.

The chain links TRBV7-2 to TRBJ2-7; TRBD2 matches 12 bases. Per the germline V gene, CDR1 is SGHTA and CDR2 is FQGNSA. J gave up 3 bases and V 4 bases, and 4 bases lay outside the gene matches. This CDR3 comprises 15 residues. The CDR3 DNA follows: TGTGCCAGCAGCTCCCGGACTAGCGGGGTCTACGAGCAGTACTTC. Translation gives CASSSRTSGVYEQYF.

The table lists this clone with a few counts. The chain has TRBV4-3 and TRBJ2-5; 10 bases match TRBD2. CDR1 LGHNA and CDR2 YSLEER come from the germline V gene. V shed 1 base and J 12 bases; nucleotides not matched to a gene: 8. The CDR3 has 14 residues. The CDR3 loop is CASSQGGYSGRKYF. Here the CDR3 DNA reads TGCGCCAGCAGCCAAGGGGGCTATAGCGGGAGGAAGTACTTC.

The chain joins TRBV27 to TRBJ1-1; D uncertain. The CDR3 is made up of 14 amino acids. The V end lost 6 bases, the J end lost 3 bases, and 14 bases lay between the germline ends. From germline, CDR1 is MNHEY and CDR2 SMNVEV (reference sequence). Here the CDR3 reads CASSLGGWYTEAFF. CDR3 DNA sequence: TGTGCCAGCAGCCTCGGCGGTTGGTACACTGAAGCTTTCTTT.